This T cell receptor beta chain was obtained from a study of Graves' ophthalmopathy and Graves' hyperthyroidism. Study-wide context: Blood was drawn at initial diagnosis, before any treatment.

The CDR3 is 13 residues long. V lost 4 bases and J lost 1, with 7 bases in between. Germline CDR1 is MDHEN and CDR2 is SYDVKM. RNA transcripts provided the template for amplifying TCR beta CDR3 regions. Following a first-round RT-PCR that used HTBI primers, a second-round multiplex PCR was carried out. TCRdb reanalysed the multiplex PCR reads using MiXCR and keeps one entry per CDR3 protein. The sample lists 150,000 to 200,000 distinct CDR3 sequences; under 45% were seen once. Where ophthalmopathy was present, donors had moderate-to-severe activity, CAS ≥3, NOSPECS ≥4 and duration under 3 months. Serum thyroxine and TRAb, along with clinical symptoms, thyroid ultrasound and orbital computed tomography, were what diagnosis relied on.

The source of this sequence is a man aged 25 to 45 with Graves' ophthalmopathy. Sample: peripheral blood. V is TRBV28 and J is TRBJ1-2; tentative D call: TRBD1 (6 bases). The CDR3 here is CASSSDSNYGYTF. The CDR3 nucleotides are TGTGCCAGCAGTTCGGACAGTAACTATGGCTACACCTTC.